The 30 T cell receptor beta chains below were found in one sample sequenced in a study of spatial heterogeneity in lung cancer. Time point specified: sample taken at primary tumor resection. Unsorted whole RNA from tumor, nontumor lung or frozen PBMC underwent sequencing. Each CDR3 protein gets one entry after TCRdb re-called the 5' RACE reads with MiXCR. Among 10,000 to 15,000 distinct CDR3 sequences listed, 3.9% were seen once. The sequencing here drew on PBMCs, taken at surgery. The origin of the receptors is a male donor with early-stage non-small cell lung cancer.

This clonotype was seen a few times. A library prepared for alpha chains yielded this beta chain as an off-target read; its size is of little meaning. The V and J genes are TRBV4-3 and TRBJ1-4; a weak D match, TRBD1 (5 bases). Germline CDR1 reads LGHNA; CDR2 reads YSLEER. CDR3 length: 15 residues. V lost 3 bases to trimming and J lost 8 bases, with 16 bases between them. The CDR3 DNA follows: TGCGCCAGCAGCCATATGGACCCGGGACGGGAAAAACTGTTTTTT. Its translation is CASSHMDPGREKLFF.

This clonotype was counted at least ten times. The library was prepared for alpha chains; this beta chain is a stray read, so its frequency means little. The chain links TRBV11-1 to TRBJ2-5; the D is unclear. The V gene lost 0 bases and the J gene lost 5 bases, with 13 bases spanning the gap. This CDR3 region has 15 residues. Germline assignment: CDR1 SGHAT and CDR2 FQDESV (reference sequence). The CDR3 nucleotides read TGTGCCAGCAGCTTAGCCGCCGTTCGGTCGGAGACCCAGTACTTC. It encodes CASSLAAVRSETQYF.

With regard to this clonotype: This beta chain turned up in a library designed for alpha chains; as an off-target read, its abundance says little. The chain couples TRBV11-2 to TRBJ2-7; 7 nucleotides line up with TRBD2. Germline V gene lookup returns CDR1 SGHAT and CDR2 FQNNGV. The ends lost 5 bases at V and 6 bases at J; junction bases unmatched: 10. CDR3 size: 14 residues. The chain's CDR3 is CASSHRGELGEQYF. The CDR3 coding sequence is TGTGCCAGCAGCCACCGGGGGGAGCTTGGCGAGCAGTACTTC.

The sample holds many counts of this clonotype. A library prepared for alpha chains yielded this beta chain as an off-target read; its size is of little meaning. The chain has TRBV7-3 and TRBJ1-5; D is perhaps TRBD1 (5 bases). This CDR3 comprises 13 residues. The V end lost 2 bases, the J end lost 8 bases, and 10 bases lay between the germline ends. Germline values: CDR1 SGHTA, CDR2 FQGTGA. Here the CDR3 reads CASSLSLGEPQHF. Written as DNA, the CDR3 is TGTGCCAGCAGCTTATCATTGGGGGAGCCCCAGCATTTT.

In this sample, this clonotype turned up many times. Mismatch with germline at one junction end may stem from a read error. Within a library made for alpha chains, this beta chain is off target, and its count is uninformative. The chain links TRBV20-1 to TRBJ2-5, with unresolved D. CDR1 DFQATT and CDR2 SNEGSKA come from the germline V gene (reference sequence). This CDR3 has 14 amino acids. CDR3 amino acids: CSARTEDPREAQYF. The CDR3 nucleotides read TGCAGTGCTAGAACAGAGGATCCAAGAGAGGCCCAGTACTTC.

With regard to this clonotype: As an off-target read in a library built for alpha chains, this beta chain has a frequency of little significance. The chain has TRBV5-1 and TRBJ2-3; D is possibly TRBD2 (5 bases). From germline, CDR1 is SGHRS and CDR2 YFSETQ. The CDR3 is 15 residues long. Trimming took off 3 bases at V and 2 bases at J, with 13 bases between the two ends. CDR3 DNA: TGCGCCAGCAGCTCTGCGGGTTCAACCACAGATACGCAGTATTTT. Its protein is CASSSAGSTTDTQYF.

The sample holds many counts of this clonotype. This beta chain is a stray read from a library made for alpha chains; its abundance is not meaningful. The chain carries TRBV25-1 and TRBJ1-4; 8 nucleotides match TRBD1. V was clipped by 6 bases and J by 4 bases; unmatched bases: 4. CDR1 and CDR2 from the germline V gene are MGHDK and SYGVNS. The CDR3 spans 14 residues. The CDR3 reads CASRRQGINEKLFF. The CDR3 region has the DNA TGTGCCAGCAGGAGACAGGGGATTAATGAAAAACTGTTTTTT. Together with reference TRBV25-1 and TRBJ1-4, the CDR3 gives the full variable domain: EADIYQTPRYLVIGTGKKITLECSQTMGHDKMYWYQQDPGMELHLIHYSYGVNSTEKGDLSSESTVSRIRTEHFPLTLESARPSHTSQYLCASRRQGINEKLFFGSGTQLSVL.

The table lists this clonotype with many counts. This beta chain is a stray read from a library made for alpha chains; its abundance is not meaningful. The rearrangement uses TRBV28 and TRBJ2-7, with 12 bases matching TRBD2. The CDR3 totals 17 residues. Losses at the gene ends were 4 bases for V and 0 bases for J; bases not matched to a gene: 7. Germline lookup yields CDR1 MDHEN and CDR2 SYDVKM. CDR3 protein: CASSSGLAGPASYEQYF. CDR3 in DNA: TGTGCCAGCAGTTCTGGACTAGCGGGGCCTGCCTCCTACGAGCAGTACTTC.

The table lists this clonotype with many counts. A library prepared for alpha chains yielded this beta chain as an off-target read; its size is of little meaning. This sequence joins TRBV7-9 and TRBJ2-1; TRBD1 might be the D (5 bases). Trimming cost V 6 bases and J 5 bases, with 8 bases left between them. Germline CDR1 and CDR2: SEHNR and FQNEAQ (reference sequence). CDR3 length equals 12 residues. CDR3 DNA sequence: TGTGCCAGCAGGAAGGGGAACAATGAGCAGTTCTTC. This codes for CASRKGNNEQFF.

In this sample, this clonotype turned up many times. As an off-target read in a library built for alpha chains, this beta chain has a frequency of little significance. This sequence joins TRBV20-1 and TRBJ2-2; D uncertain. The CDR3 loop spans 14 amino acids. The V gene's germline CDR1 is DFQATT and CDR2 SNEGSKA (reference sequence). The ends were cut back, 2 bases at V and 6 bases at J, with 13 bases in the middle. CDR3 sequence reads: CSARPSFLPGELFF. The CDR3 nucleotides read TGCAGTGCTAGACCATCGTTCCTCCCCGGGGAGCTGTTTTTT.

Comment on this clonotype: Since it is a stray read in a library aimed at alpha chains, this beta chain has a size that is not meaningful. This rearrangement joins TRBV11-2 to TRBJ2-7; D might be TRBD1 or TRBD2, each matching 6 bases. Germline CDR1 is SGHAT and CDR2 is FQNNGV. V lost 7 bases to trimming and J lost 1 base, with 11 bases between them. The CDR3 loop spans 13 amino acids. The CDR3 region is CASNGGGSYEQYF. The CDR3 nucleotides are TGTGCCAGCAACGGGGGCGGATCCTACGAGCAGTACTTC. The variable domain in full, with the rest retrieved from reference TRBV11-2 and TRBJ2-7, is EAGVAQSPRYKIIEKRQSVAFWCNPISGHATLYWYQQILGQGPKLLIQFQNNGVVDDSQLPKDRFSAERLKGVDSTLKIQPAKLEDSAVYLCASNGGGSYEQYFGPGTRLTVT.

This clonotype was counted at least ten times. This beta chain is off target for a library built for alpha chains, so its abundance means little. This chain uses TRBV6-6 with TRBJ1-5, with D tentatively TRBD1 (6 bases). V lost 10 bases to trimming and J lost 6 bases, with 16 bases between them. CDR1 and CDR2 from the germline V gene are MNHNY and SVGAGI (reference sequence). The CDR3 extends over 13 amino acids. The CDR3 DNA is TGTGCCACCGCCACAGGGTCTCGTCAGCCCCAGCATTTT. Protein product: CATATGSRQPQHF.

This clonotype is medium-sized. This beta chain came through as a stray read in a library set up for alpha chains, and its size says little. The rearrangement links TRBV28 to TRBJ2-2, with 8 bases that match TRBD2. CDR3 length equals 15 residues. V dropped 6 bases and J dropped 1; count of bases not matched to a gene: 4. CDR1 is MDHEN, CDR2 SYDVKM, per germline. The CDR3 protein is CASRPTSGNTGELFF. As DNA, the CDR3 is TGTGCCAGCAGACCAACTAGCGGGAACACCGGGGAGCTGTTTTTT.

This clonotype was counted many times. A library made for alpha chains picked up this beta chain off target, so its size means little. V is TRBV5-1 and J is TRBJ2-5, with D unclear. V lost 2 bases to trimming and J lost 1 base, with 6 bases between them. Germline V CDR1 and CDR2: SGHRS, YFSETQ. CDR3 length equals 13 residues. The CDR3 region has the DNA TGCGCCAGCAGCTTAGACCCCCAAGAGACCCAGTACTTC. This codes for CASSLDPQETQYF.

This clonotype came up many times. Within a library made for alpha chains, this beta chain is off target, and its count is uninformative. The CDR3: CSAWRGGDTQYF. The CDR3, as DNA: TGCAGTGCCTGGAGGGGGGGGGATACGCAGTATTTT. The chain uses TRBV20-1 and TRBJ2-3; D possibly corresponds to TRBD2 (7 bases). Deletions cut 6 bases from V and 6 bases from J, with 13 bases between. Looked up from germline, CDR1 is DFQATT and CDR2 is SNEGSKA (reference sequence). This CDR3 is 12 amino acids long.

This clonotype was detected many times. This beta chain was picked up by a library intended for alpha chains and is off target, so its count carries little meaning. V gene TRBV5-1 combines with J gene TRBJ2-5; 8 nucleotides align to TRBD1. V shed 0 bases and J 4 bases; nucleotides not matched to a gene: 2. Germline values: CDR1 SGHRS, CDR2 YFSETQ. CDR3 length: 14 residues. The CDR3: CASSLGGQVETQYF. Written as DNA, the CDR3 is TGCGCCAGCAGCTTGGGGGGACAGGTAGAGACCCAGTACTTC.

This clonotype was detected ten times or more. Because this beta chain is a stray read in a library intended to capture alpha chains, its abundance should not be given much weight. CDR3 protein: CASSITTDTQYF. For the CDR3, the DNA is TGTGCCAGCAGCATAACCACAGATACGCAGTATTTT. V and J are TRBV7-2 and TRBJ2-3; D unclear. The CDR3 length is 12 residues. V lost 5 bases and J lost 2, with 5 bases in between. Germline assignment: CDR1 SGHTA and CDR2 FQGNSA.

This clonotype rates as medium-sized. This beta chain came through as a stray read in a library set up for alpha chains, and its size says little. The V call is TRBV7-2, the J call TRBJ1-4; 7 nucleotides agree with TRBD1. The length of the CDR3 is 16 residues. CDR1 is SGHTA and CDR2 is FQGNSA in the germline V gene. V gave up 1 base and J gave up 2 bases; unmatched junction bases: 4. CDR3 region: CASSLGTGWTNEKLFF. Written as DNA, the CDR3 is TGTGCCAGCAGCTTAGGGACAGGCTGGACTAATGAAAAACTGTTTTTT. Based on the CDR3 plus reference TRBV7-2 and TRBJ1-4, the full variable domain is GAGVSQSPSNKVTEKGKDVELRCDPISGHTALYWYRQSLGQGLEFLIYFQGNSAPDKSGLPSDRFSAERTGGSVSTLTIQRTQQEDSAVYLCASSLGTGWTNEKLFFGSGTQLSVL.

By sample share, this clonotype is large (0.1 to 1%). This beta chain is a stray read from a library made for alpha chains; its abundance is not meaningful. The rearrangement links TRBV5-1 to TRBJ2-6; 7 nucleotides line up with TRBD1. The V and J ends lost 1 base and 1 base, in that order; junction bases with no gene match: 5. The CDR3 has 17 amino acids. Germline assignment: CDR1 SGHRS and CDR2 YFSETQ. This CDR3 reads CASSLRQGASGANVLTF. For the CDR3, the DNA is TGCGCCAGCAGCTTGCGACAGGGAGCTTCTGGGGCCAACGTCCTGACTTTC.

This clonotype was counted ten times or more. With the library built for alpha chains, this beta chain is off target and its frequency is not meaningful. This chain links TRBV7-3 with TRBJ2-2, with a weak D call TRBD2 (6 bases). Trimming removed 5 bases from V and 8 bases from J, with 12 bases in between. Germline assignment: CDR1 SGHTA and CDR2 FQGTGA. This CDR3 has 13 amino acids. DNA of the CDR3: TGTGCCAGCAGCCCCGGGACTCTAGGGGAGCTGTTTTTT. The encoded protein is CASSPGTLGELFF.

This clonotype appeared many times. The library was designed around alpha chains, so this beta chain is a stray read whose abundance carries little weight. The J gene is TRBJ2-5, the V gene TRBV12-3 or TRBV12-4; D possibly uses TRBD1 or TRBD2 (5 bases each). The CDR3 is made up of 12 amino acids. V was trimmed by 6 bases and J by 4 bases, leaving 9 bases between them. CDR3 residues: CASRNGGETQYF. As DNA, the CDR3 is TGTGCCAGCAGAAATGGGGGAGAGACCCAGTACTTC.

This clonotype has more than one count but fewer than ten. This beta chain was picked up by a library intended for alpha chains and is off target, so its count carries little meaning. The CDR3 bases are TGCAGTGCTAGACTAGCGGGAGTTACCTCCTACGAGCAGTACTTC. It translates to CSARLAGVTSYEQYF. The chain is built from TRBV20-1 and TRBJ2-7; 10 bases are shared with TRBD2. This CDR3 region has 15 residues. The germline V gene encodes CDR1 DFQATT and CDR2 SNEGSKA (reference sequence). The V segment lost 2 bases and the J segment 0 bases; nucleotides outside the gene matches: 4.

This clonotype has a count of ten or more. A library prepared for alpha chains yielded this beta chain as an off-target read; its size is of little meaning. The chain links TRBV20-1 to TRBJ2-7; D is uncertain. Germline V CDR1 and CDR2: DFQATT, SNEGSKA (reference sequence). This CDR3 comprises 13 residues. V was pared by 2 bases and J by 0 bases, with 8 bases between. DNA of the CDR3: TGCAGTGCTAGAAGCGTCTACTCCTACGAGCAGTACTTC. Translated, it gives CSARSVYSYEQYF.

This clonotype was detected a few times. Since the library was made to target alpha chains, this beta chain is a stray read and its abundance is not meaningful. The genes are TRBV20-1 and TRBJ2-1, with no clear D. This CDR3 is built from 12 residues. Germline loops: CDR1 DFQATT, CDR2 SNEGSKA (reference sequence). Trimming took 4 bases from V and 6 from J, leaving 10 bases between them. The CDR3 sequence: CSAILGPNEQFF. CDR3 DNA: TGCAGTGCTATCCTTGGCCCCAATGAGCAGTTCTTC.

Ten or more counts support this clonotype. This beta chain is a stray read from a library made for alpha chains; its abundance is not meaningful. The chain joins TRBV6-2 or TRBV6-3 to TRBJ2-2, with D hard to call. The germline V gene has CDR1 MNHEY and CDR2 SVGEGT. V was trimmed by 6 bases and J by 2 bases, leaving 7 bases between them. The CDR3 runs 13 residues. The DNA of the CDR3 is TGTGCCAGCAGAACAGAAAACACCGGGGAGCTGTTTTTT. It encodes CASRTENTGELFF.

This clonotype was detected only a few times. As an off-target read in a library built for alpha chains, this beta chain has a frequency of little significance. The J gene is TRBJ1-5, the V gene TRBV6-1; D not certain. The CDR3 is made up of 14 amino acids. CDR1 is MNHNS, CDR2 SASEGT, per germline. V shed 2 bases and J shed 4 bases, with 9 bases lying between them. The CDR3: CASSEQVRNQPQHF. CDR3 bases: TGTGCCAGCAGTGAACAGGTACGGAATCAGCCCCAGCATTTT.

This clonotype was observed at least ten times. This beta chain turned up in a library designed for alpha chains; as an off-target read, its abundance says little. The J gene is TRBJ1-2, the V gene TRBV7-9, with D possibly matching TRBD1 (6 bases). The V gene's germline CDR1 is SEHNR and CDR2 FQNEAQ (reference sequence). V shed 0 bases and J shed 3 bases, with 8 bases lying between them. The CDR3 is 14 residues long. The CDR3 is CASSLARTDYGYTF. CDR3 nucleotides: TGTGCCAGCAGCTTAGCGCGGACAGACTATGGCTACACCTTC.

This clonotype has at least ten counts. A library prepared for alpha chains yielded this beta chain as an off-target read; its size is of little meaning. The chain links TRBV6-2 or TRBV6-3 to TRBJ1-5; D ambiguous. This CDR3 is built from 13 residues. The germline V and J ends were trimmed by 8 bases and 0 bases, with 8 bases remaining between them. Germline lookup yields CDR1 MNHEY and CDR2 SVGEGT. The CDR3 DNA follows: TGTGCCAGCTCCGGGGATAGCAATCAGCCCCAGCATTTT. Its protein product is CASSGDSNQPQHF.

This clonotype is judged medium-sized. A library prepared for alpha chains yielded this beta chain as an off-target read; its size is of little meaning. J is TRBJ2-3 and V is TRBV20-1; 7 bases line up with TRBD1. CDR3 length: 14 residues. After removal of 5 bases from V and 1 base from J, the junction contained 6 bases not matched to a gene. Germline V gene data show CDR1 as DFQATT and CDR2 as SNEGSKA (reference sequence). The CDR3: CSAWDGQGTDTQYF. The CDR3 bases are TGCAGTGCTTGGGACGGACAGGGCACAGATACGCAGTATTTT.

This clonotype has just a few counts. This beta chain is a stray sequence in a library constructed for alpha chains; its clone size is not meaningful. The V and J genes are TRBV18 and TRBJ2-6, with D unclear. V gave up 4 bases and J gave up 0 bases, with 13 bases separating them. CDR3 length equals 17 residues. Per germline, CDR1 KGHSH and CDR2 LQKENI. The CDR3 coding sequence is TGTGCCAGCTCACACCCCCCCCCAGGCTCTGGGGCCAACGTCCTGACTTTC. Residues: CASSHPPPGSGANVLTF.